This TCR beta chain was sequenced for a study of radiation and T cells in renal cell carcinoma. The ends were cut back, 2 bases at V and 6 bases at J, with 15 bases in the middle. Germline V gene data show CDR1 as SGHKS and CDR2 as YYEKEE (reference sequence). The CDR3 extends over 14 amino acids. Profiled with immunoSEQ multiplex PCR; TCRdb holds only in-frame clones, not every one. The sample consists of tens of thousands of clones, 80% of them appearing once. Time point here: blood 2 weeks post-SBRT. Sample treatment: 15 Gy SBRT to primary tumor, nephrectomy 4 weeks later. Radiation-treated patients gave blood at baseline, week 2 and week 4.

The sample consisted of blood, taken from a patient whose treatment included radiotherapy and nephrectomy. This TCR came from a woman in her seventies with renal cell carcinoma. The chain uses TRBV5-5 and TRBJ2-7; D gene unclear. The CDR3 coding sequence is TGTGCCAGCAGCTTATCCGGATATCGGCTCGAGCAGTACTTC. Amino acids: CASSLSGYRLEQYF. The full variable domain, completed using reference TRBV5-5 and TRBJ2-7, is DAGVTQSPTHLIKTRGQQVTLRCSPISGHKSVSWYQQVLGQGPQFIFQYYEKEERGRGNFPDRFSARQFPNYSSELNVNALLLGDSALYLCASSLSGYRLEQYFGPGTRLTVT.